What follows are 14 T cell receptor beta chains derived from one specimen sequenced in a study of blood T cell repertoires in COVID-19. Sequencing used immunoSEQ multiplex PCR; TCRdb keeps in-frame clones, though not all of them. This sample has about 150,000 clones, with around 84% found just once. Sequenced: PBMCs or T cells enriched from blood (not recorded which). The source is a man in his fifties or sixties who had recovered from COVID-19.

The chain couples TRBV9 to TRBJ2-3; 11 bases are shared with TRBD2. The CDR3 contains 17 residues. Germline V gives CDR1 SGDLS, CDR2 YYNGEE. The trim removed 0 bases at V and 4 bases at J, leaving 7 bases unmatched. DNA for the CDR3: TGTGCCAGCAGCGTAGGTAGCGGGGGGGCCGTCGCAGATACGCAGTATTTT. This translates into CASSVGSGGAVADTQYF.

This chain joins TRBV30 and TRBJ1-2, with D maybe TRBD1 (5 bases). This CDR3 comprises 15 residues. The V end lost 1 base, the J end lost 8 bases, and 20 bases lay between the germline ends. The V gene's germline CDR1 is GTSNPN and CDR2 SVGIG (reference sequence). This CDR3 is CAWSGVEGPARGYTF. CDR3 DNA sequence: TGTGCCTGGAGTGGGGTGGAGGGGCCAGCTAGGGGCTACACCTTC.

The chain employs TRBV19 and TRBJ2-2; D might be TRBD1 (6 bases). Trimming removed 6 bases from V and 6 bases from J, with 14 bases in between. Germline CDR1 reads LNHDA; CDR2 reads SQIVND (reference sequence). The length of the CDR3 is 14 residues. This chain's CDR3 is CASSPSGVAGELFF. The CDR3 nucleotides are TGTGCCAGTAGCCCTTCAGGGGTCGCCGGGGAGCTGTTTTTT.

The chain recombines TRBV6-2 or TRBV6-3 with TRBJ1-2; D uncertain. This CDR3 comprises 14 residues. Between the trimmed V and J ends, which lost 0 bases and 4 bases, there was a span of 9 bases. Germline values: CDR1 MNHEY, CDR2 SVGEGT. CDR3: CASSYSRVGYGYTF. The CDR3 nucleotides read TGTGCCAGCAGTTACTCGAGGGTTGGCTATGGCTACACCTTC.

V and J are TRBV10-3 and TRBJ2-3, with D unresolved. CDR1 ENHRY and CDR2 SYGVKD come from the germline V gene. The length of the CDR3 is 13 residues. V gave up 10 bases and J gave up 2 bases, with 13 bases separating them. CDR3 sequence (DNA): TGTGCCAGTAGGCTCGACTCCACAGATACGCAGTATTTT. This encodes CASRLDSTDTQYF.

V gene TRBV18 combines with J gene TRBJ1-2; 8 bases match TRBD1. Germline assignment: CDR1 KGHSH and CDR2 LQKENI. V trimming: 3 bases; J trimming: 0 bases; junction bases outside the gene matches: 3. This CDR3 contains 15 residues. Written as DNA, the CDR3 is TGTGCCAGCTCACCTAGGACAGGGTCTAACTATGGCTACACCTTC. Its protein product is CASSPRTGSNYGYTF. The variable domain in full, completed from reference TRBV18 and TRBJ1-2, reads NAGVMQNPRHLVRRRGQEARLRCSPMKGHSHVYWYRQLPEEGLKFMVYLQKENIIDESGMPKERFSAEFPKEGPSILRIQQVVRGDSAAYFCASSPRTGSNYGYTFGSGTRLTVV.

V and J are TRBV12-3 or TRBV12-4 and TRBJ1-2, with D perhaps TRBD1 (5 bases). The CDR3 covers 13 residues. V lost 8 bases to trimming and J lost 3 bases, with 13 bases between them. The CDR3 region is CASGAGGDYGYTF. The CDR3 coding sequence is TGTGCCAGCGGAGCCGGGGGGGACTATGGCTACACCTTC.

The chain couples TRBV18 to TRBJ2-3; 7 nucleotides align to TRBD1. Germline CDR1 and CDR2: KGHSH and LQKENI. J gave up 2 bases and V 0 bases, and 5 bases lay outside the gene matches. This CDR3 is built from 16 residues. The CDR3 DNA is TGTGCCAGCTCACCACCGGCAGGGGGTGACACAGATACGCAGTATTTT. Translation: CASSPPAGGDTDTQYF.

The genes are TRBV6-5 and TRBJ2-1, with a weak D call TRBD2 (5 bases). V shed 5 bases and J shed 7 bases, with 12 bases lying between them. CDR3 length equals 13 residues. Per germline, CDR1 MNHEY and CDR2 SVGAGI. In DNA form, the CDR3 reads TGTGCCAGCAGTACCTTGAGGGCAAATGAGCAGTTCTTC. This gives the protein CASSTLRANEQFF.

The rearrangement links TRBV7-2 to TRBJ1-5, with 8 positions matching TRBD1. There are 15 residues in the CDR3. With 1 base clipped from V and 7 bases from J, the junction kept 6 bases outside the gene matches. CDR1 and CDR2 from the germline V gene are SGHTA and FQGNSA. The CDR3 nucleotides are TGTGCCAGCAGCTTAGGGACAGGGTTCGGGCAGCCCCAGCATTTT. Protein sequence: CASSLGTGFGQPQHF. Using reference TRBV7-2 and TRBJ1-5 for the parts outside the CDR3, the full variable domain is GAGVSQSPSNKVTEKGKDVELRCDPISGHTALYWYRQSLGQGLEFLIYFQGNSAPDKSGLPSDRFSAERTGGSVSTLTIQRTQQEDSAVYLCASSLGTGFGQPQHFGDGTRLSIL.

The chain employs TRBV11-2 and TRBJ2-7, with TRBD2 matching 11 bases. Trimming at V came to 5 bases and at J to 2 bases, leaving 2 bases not matched to a gene. Germline V gives CDR1 SGHAT, CDR2 FQNNGV. This CDR3 contains 14 residues. This CDR3 reads CASSDSGGAYEQYF. For the CDR3, the DNA is TGTGCCAGCAGCGATAGCGGGGGGGCCTACGAGCAGTACTTC.

This clone was counted once. The V call is TRBV7-2, the J call TRBJ2-7; 7 bases fit TRBD1. Per germline, CDR1 SGHTA and CDR2 FQGNSA. The junction had 11 bases not matched to a gene; V was cut back by 5 bases and J by 4 bases. The CDR3 is made up of 15 amino acids. CDR3 in amino acids: CASSPVVGGTYEQYF. The CDR3 coding sequence is TGTGCCAGCAGCCCAGTTGTAGGGGGCACGTACGAGCAGTACTTC.

The V gene is TRBV3-1 (or the pseudogene TRBV3-2), the J gene TRBJ2-7, with D perhaps TRBD2 (6 bases). Deletions cut 4 bases from V and 4 bases from J, with 11 bases between. Germline CDR1 LGHDT, CDR2 YNNKEL (reference sequence). The CDR3 covers 13 residues. CDR3 sequence reads: CASSPPGGYEQYF. Here the CDR3 DNA reads TGTGCCAGCAGCCCCCCCGGGGGATACGAGCAGTACTTC.

The chain couples TRBV14 to TRBJ2-5, with a tentative D call TRBD2 (7 bases). V was cut by 0 bases and J by 3 bases, with 17 bases left in between. Per germline, CDR1 SGHDN and CDR2 FVKESK. CDR3 size: 17 residues. The CDR3 bases are TGTGCCAGCAGCCAAGATAGGGGACTACAGGGAAAAGAGACCCAGTACTTC. Protein product: CASSQDRGLQGKETQYF. The full variable domain, in which reference TRBV14 and TRBJ2-5 provide the parts outside the CDR3, is EAGVTQFPSHSVIEKGQTVTLRCDPISGHDNLYWYRRVMGKEIKFLLHFVKESKQDESGMPNNRFLAERTGGTYSTLKVQPAELEDSGVYFCASSQDRGLQGKETQYFGPGTRLLVL.